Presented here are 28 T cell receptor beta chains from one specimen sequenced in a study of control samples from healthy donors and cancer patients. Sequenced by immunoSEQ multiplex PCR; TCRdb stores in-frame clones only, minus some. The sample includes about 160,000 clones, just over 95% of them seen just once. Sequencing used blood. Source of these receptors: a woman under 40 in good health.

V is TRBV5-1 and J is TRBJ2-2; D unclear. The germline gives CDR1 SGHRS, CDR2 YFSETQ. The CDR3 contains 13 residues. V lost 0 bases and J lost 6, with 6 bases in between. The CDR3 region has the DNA TGCGCCAGCAGCTTGGAAGGAGCCGGGGAGCTGTTTTTT. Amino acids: CASSLEGAGELFF.

DNA of the CDR3: TGTGCCAGCAGCAAGGAAGGGGCGAGCTCCTATAATTCACCCCTCCACTTT. It encodes CASSKEGASSYNSPLHF. The chain couples TRBV21-1 to TRBJ1-6; the tabulated D call, TRBD1, remains unverified against the DNA. TRBV21-1 counts as a pseudogene. The CDR3 has 17 amino acids.

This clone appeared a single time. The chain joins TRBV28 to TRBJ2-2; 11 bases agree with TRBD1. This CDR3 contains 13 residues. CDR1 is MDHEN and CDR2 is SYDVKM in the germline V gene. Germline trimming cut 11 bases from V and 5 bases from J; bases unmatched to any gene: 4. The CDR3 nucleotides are TGTGCCTGGGGACAGGGGGTGACCGGGGAGCTGTTTTTT. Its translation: CAWGQGVTGELFF. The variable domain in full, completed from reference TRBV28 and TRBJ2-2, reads DVKVTQSSRYLVKRTGEKVFLECVQDMDHENMFWYRQDPGLGLRLIYFSYDVKMKEKGDIPEGYSVSREKKERFSLILESASTNQTSMYLCAWGQGVTGELFFGEGSRLTVL.

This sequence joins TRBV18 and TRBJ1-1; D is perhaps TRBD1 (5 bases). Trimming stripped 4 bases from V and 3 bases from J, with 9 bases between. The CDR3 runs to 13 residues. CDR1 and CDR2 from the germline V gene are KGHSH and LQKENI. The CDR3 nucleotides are TGTGCCAGCTCACAGGGGAGAGACACTGAAGCTTTCTTT. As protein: CASSQGRDTEAFF.

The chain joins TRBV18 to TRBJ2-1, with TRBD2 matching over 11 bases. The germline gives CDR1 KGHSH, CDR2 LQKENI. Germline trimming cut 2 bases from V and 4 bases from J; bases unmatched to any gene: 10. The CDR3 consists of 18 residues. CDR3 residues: CASSPRGTSGARYNEQFF. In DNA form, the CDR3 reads TGTGCCAGCTCACCAAGGGGGACTAGCGGAGCACGGTACAATGAGCAGTTCTTC.

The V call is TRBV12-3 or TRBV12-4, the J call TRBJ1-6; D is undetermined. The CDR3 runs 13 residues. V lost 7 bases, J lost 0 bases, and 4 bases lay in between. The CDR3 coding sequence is TGTGCCAGCAAGAGCTCCTATAATTCACCCCTCCACTTT. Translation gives CASKSSYNSPLHF.

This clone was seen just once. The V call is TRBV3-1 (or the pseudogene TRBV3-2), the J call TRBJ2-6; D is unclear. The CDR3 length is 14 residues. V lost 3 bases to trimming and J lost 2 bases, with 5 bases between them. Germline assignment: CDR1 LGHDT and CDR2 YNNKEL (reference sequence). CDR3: CASSHRTGANVLTF. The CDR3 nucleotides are TGTGCCAGCAGCCACCGGACTGGGGCCAACGTCCTGACTTTC.

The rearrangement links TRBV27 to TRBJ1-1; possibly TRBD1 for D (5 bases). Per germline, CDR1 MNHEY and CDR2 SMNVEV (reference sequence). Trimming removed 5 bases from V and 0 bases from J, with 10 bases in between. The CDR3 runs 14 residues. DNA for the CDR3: TGTGCCAGCAGTCCTTCACAGGTGAACACTGAAGCTTTCTTT. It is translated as CASSPSQVNTEAFF.

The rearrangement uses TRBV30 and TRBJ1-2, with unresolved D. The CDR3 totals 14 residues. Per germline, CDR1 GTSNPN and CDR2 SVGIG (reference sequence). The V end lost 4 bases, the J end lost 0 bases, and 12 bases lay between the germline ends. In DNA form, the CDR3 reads TGTGCCTGGATTCGAGGACTGACTAACTATGGCTACACCTTC. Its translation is CAWIRGLTNYGYTF.

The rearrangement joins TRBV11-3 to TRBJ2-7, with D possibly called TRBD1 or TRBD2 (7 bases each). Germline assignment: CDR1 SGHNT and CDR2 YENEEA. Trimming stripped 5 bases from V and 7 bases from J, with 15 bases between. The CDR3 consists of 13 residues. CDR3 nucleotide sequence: TGTGCCAGCAGCGACGGGACAGCGGGGGAGCAGTACTTC. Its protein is CASSDGTAGEQYF.

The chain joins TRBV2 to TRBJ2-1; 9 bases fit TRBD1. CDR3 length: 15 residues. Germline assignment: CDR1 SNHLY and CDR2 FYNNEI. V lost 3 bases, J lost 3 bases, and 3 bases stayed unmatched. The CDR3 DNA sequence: TGTGCCAGCAGTGAGGCGGGACAGGGCTACAATGAGCAGTTCTTC. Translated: CASSEAGQGYNEQFF.

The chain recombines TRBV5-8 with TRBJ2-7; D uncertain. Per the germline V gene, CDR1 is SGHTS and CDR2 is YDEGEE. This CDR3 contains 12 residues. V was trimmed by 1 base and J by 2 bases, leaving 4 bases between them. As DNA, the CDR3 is TGTGCCAGCAGCTTGCCCACCTACGAGCAGTACTTC. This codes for CASSLPTYEQYF.

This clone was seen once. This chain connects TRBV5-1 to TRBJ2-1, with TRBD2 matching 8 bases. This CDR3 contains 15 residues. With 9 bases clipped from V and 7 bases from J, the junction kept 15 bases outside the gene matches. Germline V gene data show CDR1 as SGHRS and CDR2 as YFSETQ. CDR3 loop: CATTEGSSGLNEQFF. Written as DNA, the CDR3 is TGCGCCACCACGGAGGGCTCTAGCGGGCTGAATGAGCAGTTCTTC. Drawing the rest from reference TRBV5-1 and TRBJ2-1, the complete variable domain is KAGVTQTPRYLIKTRGQQVTLSCSPISGHRSVSWYQQTPGQGLQFLFEYFSETQRNKGNFPGRFSGRQFSNSRSEMNVSTLELGDSALYLCATTEGSSGLNEQFFGPGTRLTVL.

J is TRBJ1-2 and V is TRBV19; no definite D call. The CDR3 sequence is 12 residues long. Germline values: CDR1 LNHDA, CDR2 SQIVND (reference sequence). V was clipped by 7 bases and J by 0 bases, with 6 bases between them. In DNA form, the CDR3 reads TGTGCCAGTAATGACGCTAACTATGGCTACACCTTC. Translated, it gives CASNDANYGYTF.

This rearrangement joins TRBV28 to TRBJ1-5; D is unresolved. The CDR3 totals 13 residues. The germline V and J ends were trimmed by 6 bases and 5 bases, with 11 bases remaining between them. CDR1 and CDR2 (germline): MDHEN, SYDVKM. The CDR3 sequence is CASRLAGDQPQHF. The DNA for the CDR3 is TGTGCCAGCAGACTTGCGGGCGATCAGCCCCAGCATTTT.

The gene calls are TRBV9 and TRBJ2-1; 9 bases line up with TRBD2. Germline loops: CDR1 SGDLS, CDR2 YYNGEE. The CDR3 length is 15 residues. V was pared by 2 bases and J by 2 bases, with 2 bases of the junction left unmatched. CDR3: CASSVSGSPYNEQFF. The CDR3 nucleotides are TGTGCCAGCAGCGTTAGCGGGAGCCCCTACAATGAGCAGTTCTTC.

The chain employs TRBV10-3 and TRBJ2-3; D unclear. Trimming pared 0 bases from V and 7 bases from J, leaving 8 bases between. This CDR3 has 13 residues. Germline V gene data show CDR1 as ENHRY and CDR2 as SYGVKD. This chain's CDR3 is CAISESSHNTQYF. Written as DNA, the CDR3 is TGTGCCATCAGTGAGTCGTCCCACAATACGCAGTATTTT.

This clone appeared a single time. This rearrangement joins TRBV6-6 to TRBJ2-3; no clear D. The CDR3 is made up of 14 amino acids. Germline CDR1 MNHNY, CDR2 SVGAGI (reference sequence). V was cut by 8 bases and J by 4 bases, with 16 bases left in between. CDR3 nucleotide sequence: TGTGCCAGCCGTCTCGCGCAGAGCGCAGATACGCAGTATTTT. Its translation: CASRLAQSADTQYF.

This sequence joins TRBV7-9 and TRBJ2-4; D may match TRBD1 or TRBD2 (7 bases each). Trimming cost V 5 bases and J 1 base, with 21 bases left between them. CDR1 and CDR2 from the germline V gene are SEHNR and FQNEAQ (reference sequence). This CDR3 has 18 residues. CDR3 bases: TGTGCCAGCAGCCACCCAATCCAGGGGGGGAGGGCCAAAAACATTCAGTACTTC. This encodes CASSHPIQGGRAKNIQYF.

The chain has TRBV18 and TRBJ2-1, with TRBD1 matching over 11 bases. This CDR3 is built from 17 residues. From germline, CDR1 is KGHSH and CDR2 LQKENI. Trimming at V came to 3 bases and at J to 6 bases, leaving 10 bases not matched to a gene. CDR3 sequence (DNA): TGTGCCAGCTCACCTCCAACCGGGACAGGGGGTCTCAATGAGCAGTTCTTC. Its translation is CASSPPTGTGGLNEQFF.

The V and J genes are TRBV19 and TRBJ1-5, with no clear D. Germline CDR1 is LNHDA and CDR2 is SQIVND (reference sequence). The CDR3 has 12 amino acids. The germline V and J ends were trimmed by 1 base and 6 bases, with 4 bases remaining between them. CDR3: CASSIAGQPQHF. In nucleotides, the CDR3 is TGTGCCAGTAGTATAGCGGGTCAGCCCCAGCATTTT.

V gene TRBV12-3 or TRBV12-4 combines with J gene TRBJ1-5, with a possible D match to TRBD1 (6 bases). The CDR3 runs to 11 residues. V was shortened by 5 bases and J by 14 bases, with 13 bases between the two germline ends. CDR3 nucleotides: TGTGCCAGCAGTACTACAGGGTCCAAGCATTTT. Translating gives CASSTTGSKHF.

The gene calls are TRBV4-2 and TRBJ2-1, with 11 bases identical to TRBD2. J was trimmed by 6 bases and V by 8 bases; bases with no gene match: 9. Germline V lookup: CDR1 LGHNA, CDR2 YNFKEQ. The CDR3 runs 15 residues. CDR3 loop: CASGDSGGAGNEQFF. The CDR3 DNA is TGTGCCAGCGGGGATAGCGGGGGGGCTGGCAATGAGCAGTTCTTC.

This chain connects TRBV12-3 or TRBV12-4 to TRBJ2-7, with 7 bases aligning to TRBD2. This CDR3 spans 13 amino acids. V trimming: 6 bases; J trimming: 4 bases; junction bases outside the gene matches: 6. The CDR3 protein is CASSPRTSYEQYF. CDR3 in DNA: TGTGCCAGCAGCCCCCGGACTAGTTACGAGCAGTACTTC.

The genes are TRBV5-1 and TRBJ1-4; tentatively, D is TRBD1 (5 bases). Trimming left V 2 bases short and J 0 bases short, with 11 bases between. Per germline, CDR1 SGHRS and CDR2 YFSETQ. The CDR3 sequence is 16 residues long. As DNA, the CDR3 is TGCGCCAGCAGCTTAAACAGGAGACCAACTAATGAAAAACTGTTTTTT. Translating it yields CASSLNRRPTNEKLFF.

The CDR3 DNA reads as TGTGCCAGCAGGCCAGCGGGATTACAAATGGAGCAGTTCTTC. It codes for CASRPAGLQMEQFF. This rearrangement joins TRBV28 to TRBJ2-1; TRBD2 matches at 7 bases. CDR1 and CDR2 (germline): MDHEN, SYDVKM. CDR3 size: 14 residues. V trimming: 6 bases; J trimming: 10 bases; junction bases outside the gene matches: 12.

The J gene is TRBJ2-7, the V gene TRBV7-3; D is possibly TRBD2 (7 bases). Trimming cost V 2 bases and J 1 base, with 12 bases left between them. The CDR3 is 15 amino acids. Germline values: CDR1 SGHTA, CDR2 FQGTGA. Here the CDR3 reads CASSLSGGPSYEQYF. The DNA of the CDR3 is TGTGCCAGCAGCTTATCCGGGGGGCCTTCCTACGAGCAGTACTTC.

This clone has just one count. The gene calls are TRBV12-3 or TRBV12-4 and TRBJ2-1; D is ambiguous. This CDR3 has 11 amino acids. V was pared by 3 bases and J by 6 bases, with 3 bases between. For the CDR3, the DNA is TGTGCCAGCAGTTTCTCCAATGAGCAGTTCTTC. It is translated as CASSFSNEQFF.